These 30 T cell receptor beta chains were sequenced from one sample in a study of blood T cell repertoires in COVID-19. The method was immunoSEQ multiplex PCR; TCRdb's version includes in-frame clones alone and lacks a portion of them. The sample has around 170,000 clones; around 72% are singletons. Specimen: peripheral blood. Receptor source: an elderly woman with acute or convalescent COVID-19.

The rearrangement uses TRBV28 and TRBJ2-6, with 10 positions matching TRBD1. In germline, CDR1 is MDHEN, CDR2 SYDVKM. V dropped 2 bases and J dropped 1; count of bases not matched to a gene: 8. The CDR3 runs to 19 residues. The CDR3 here is CASSLLDRGRRSGANVLTF. For the CDR3, the DNA is TGTGCCAGCAGTTTACTCGACAGGGGGCGGAGATCTGGGGCCAACGTCCTGACTTTC.

In this sample, this clone turned up a few times. The rearrangement uses TRBV9 and TRBJ2-7; 7 nucleotides match TRBD1. The CDR3 spans 15 residues. The V and J ends lost 3 bases and 7 bases, in that order; junction bases with no gene match: 13. CDR1 and CDR2 from the germline V gene are SGDLS and YYNGEE. The CDR3, as DNA: TGTGCCAGCAGCGCCGGGACAGTCGAGACGAGGGAGCAGTACTTC. As protein: CASSAGTVETREQYF. Together with reference TRBV9 and TRBJ2-7, the CDR3 gives the full variable domain: DSGVTQTPKHLITATGQRVTLRCSPRSGDLSVYWYQQSLDQGLQFLIQYYNGEERAKGNILERFSAQQFPDLHSELNLSSLELGDSALYFCASSAGTVETREQYFGPGTRLTVT.

The V and J genes are TRBV6-6 and TRBJ1-5; D gene ambiguous. The CDR3 has 14 residues. CDR1 and CDR2 from the germline V gene are MNHNY and SVGAGI (reference sequence). Trimming removed 0 bases at V and 2 bases at J, with 5 bases between. DNA for the CDR3: TGTGCCAGCAGTTACTCGCGGGGCAATCAGCCCCAGCATTTT. Its protein product is CASSYSRGNQPQHF.

The chain links TRBV3-1 (or the pseudogene TRBV3-2) to TRBJ1-2, with unresolved D. Per the germline V gene, CDR1 is LGHDT and CDR2 is YNNKEL (reference sequence). The CDR3 sequence is 14 residues long. Between the trimmed V and J ends, which lost 3 bases and 7 bases, there was a span of 15 bases. The CDR3 nucleotides are TGTGCCAGCAGCCAGAATTGGAGGGTCGGTGGCTACACCTTC. This sequence encodes CASSQNWRVGGYTF.

This rearrangement joins TRBV5-4 to TRBJ2-3; 8 bases are a match to TRBD1. CDR3 length: 13 residues. The germline V gene encodes CDR1 SGHNT and CDR2 YYREEE (reference sequence). V lost 4 bases and J lost 5; bases outside the gene matches: 3. The DNA of the CDR3 is TGTGCCAGCAGCAGTACAGGGGGAGATACGCAGTATTTT. Its protein product is CASSSTGGDTQYF.

This chain connects TRBV18 to TRBJ1-1, with a weak D call TRBD1 (6 bases). CDR3 size: 16 residues. Germline V lookup: CDR1 KGHSH, CDR2 LQKENI. Trimming removed 2 bases at V and 4 bases at J, with 17 bases between. CDR3 nucleotide sequence: TGTGCCAGCTCACCAATTGGGGGCGGATTGAGCACTGAAGCTTTCTTT. It yields the protein CASSPIGGGLSTEAFF.

The V gene is TRBV25-1, the J gene TRBJ1-4; TRBD1 agrees at 8 bases. The CDR3 contains 15 residues. V lost 6 bases to trimming and J lost 7 bases; unmatched junction nucleotides: 10. Germline V CDR1 and CDR2: MGHDK, SYGVNS. The CDR3 region is CASRGSGGSSEKLFF. CDR3 coding DNA: TGTGCCAGCAGGGGTTCAGGGGGCTCTTCTGAAAAACTGTTTTTT.

The chain is built from TRBV5-1 and TRBJ2-3; 10 nucleotides match TRBD2. CDR3 length equals 18 residues. Germline CDR1 is SGHRS and CDR2 is YFSETQ. V gave up 4 bases and J gave up 2 bases; unmatched junction bases: 13. The CDR3 nucleotides are TGCGCCAGCAGCCCCCTCTCTGGGACTAGCGTCCTCACAGATACGCAGTATTTT. The encoded protein is CASSPLSGTSVLTDTQYF. Filled out from reference TRBV5-1 and TRBJ2-3, the complete variable domain reads KAGVTQTPRYLIKTRGQQVTLSCSPISGHRSVSWYQQTPGQGLQFLFEYFSETQRNKGNFPGRFSGRQFSNSRSEMNVSTLELGDSALYLCASSPLSGTSVLTDTQYFGPGTRLTVL.

The chain couples TRBV13 to TRBJ2-1, with D tentatively TRBD1 (6 bases). The CDR3 sequence is 14 residues long. Trimming took off 4 bases at V and 6 bases at J, with 13 bases between the two ends. Per the germline V gene, CDR1 is PRHDT and CDR2 is FYEKMQ (reference sequence). The CDR3 DNA is TGTGCCAGCAGCTCGGACAGAGGATTCAATGAGCAGTTCTTC. Its protein is CASSSDRGFNEQFF. The full variable domain, its missing parts supplied by reference TRBV13 and TRBJ2-1, is AAGVIQSPRHLIKEKRETATLKCYPIPRHDTVYWYQQGPGQDPQFLISFYEKMQSDKGSIPDRFSAQQFSDYHSELNMSSLELGDSALYFCASSSDRGFNEQFFGPGTRLTVL.

Regarding this clone: Other DNA sequences in the same sample also yield this CDR3. J is TRBJ2-3 and V is TRBV9, with a possible D match to TRBD1 (5 bases). Germline CDR1 is SGDLS and CDR2 is YYNGEE. Trimming pared 0 bases from V and 0 bases from J, leaving 8 bases between. CDR3 length: 15 amino acids. The CDR3 loop is CASSVEGQSTDTQYF. In DNA, the CDR3 is TGTGCCAGCAGCGTAGAAGGACAAAGCACAGATACGCAGTATTTT.

V gene TRBV9 combines with J gene TRBJ1-1; D may be TRBD1 (5 bases). V lost 0 bases, J lost 7 bases, and 10 bases lay in between. Germline CDR1 is SGDLS and CDR2 is YYNGEE. CDR3 length: 13 residues. The CDR3 nucleotides read TGTGCCAGCAGCGTAGCAGGGAAGGATGAAGCTTTCTTT. Translated, it gives CASSVAGKDEAFF.

This clone showed up just a few times. V usage is TRBV6-5 and J usage is TRBJ1-3; the D is unclear. Germline V gives CDR1 MNHEY, CDR2 SVGAGI. Trimming stripped 8 bases from V and 2 bases from J, with 10 bases between. This CDR3 has 13 residues. DNA of the CDR3: TGTGCCAGCTTGGACTTTACTGGAAACACCATATATTTT. Translation gives CASLDFTGNTIYF.

The CDR3 DNA sequence: TGTGCCTGGAGTGTTGGCGGAGTCTCCTACGAGCAGTACTTC. Amino acids: CAWSVGGVSYEQYF. The rearrangement joins TRBV30 to TRBJ2-7; D ambiguous. Between the trimmed V and J ends, which lost 0 bases and 0 bases, there was a span of 9 bases. The CDR3 loop spans 14 amino acids. Germline lookup yields CDR1 GTSNPN and CDR2 SVGIG (reference sequence).

In its sample, this clone was seen once. The rearrangement uses TRBV19 and TRBJ2-6; TRBD2 is a possible D gene (6 bases). The V end lost 9 bases, the J end lost 0 bases, and 15 bases lay between the germline ends. Germline values: CDR1 LNHDA, CDR2 SQIVND (reference sequence). This CDR3 region has 16 residues. DNA for the CDR3: TGTGCCAGCGAACCCTGGCGGGGCTCTGGGGCCAACGTCCTGACTTTC. Protein: CASEPWRGSGANVLTF.

This clone has only a few counts. The gene calls are TRBV21-1 and TRBJ2-7; the DNA was not used to check the table's D call, TRBD2. TRBV21-1 is a listed pseudogene. CDR3 length: 14 amino acids. In nucleotides, the CDR3 is TGTGCCAGCCACGCGCCGGGAGGGTCCTACGAGCAGTACTTC. Protein: CASHAPGGSYEQYF.

The V call is TRBV2, the J call TRBJ1-5; perhaps TRBD1 as D (5 bases). The CDR3 consists of 14 residues. Trimming shortened V by 7 bases and J by 2 bases, and 12 bases separated the two germline ends. CDR1 is SNHLY, CDR2 FYNNEI, per germline. CDR3 DNA sequence: TGTGCCAGCAAAGGGGAGGTGGGCAATCAGCCCCAGCATTTT. Protein: CASKGEVGNQPQHF.

The gene calls are TRBV19 and TRBJ1-6; 9 nucleotides line up with TRBD1. The CDR3 contains 14 residues. V lost 11 bases and J lost 9; bases outside the gene matches: 11. Germline loops: CDR1 LNHDA, CDR2 SQIVND (reference sequence). The CDR3 spells CASRSGTGSSPLHF. Written as DNA, the CDR3 is TGTGCCTCCCGGTCCGGGACAGGGAGTTCACCCCTCCACTTT.

V gene TRBV19 combines with J gene TRBJ1-1; D gene unclear. This CDR3 contains 16 residues. Looked up from germline, CDR1 is LNHDA and CDR2 is SQIVND (reference sequence). With 0 bases removed from V and 5 bases from J, the gap between germline ends came to 16 bases. As DNA, the CDR3 is TGTGCCAGTAGTATAGATCTTAGCAGGACGGGGACTGAAGCTTTCTTT. It encodes CASSIDLSRTGTEAFF.

This clone showed up just a few times. V is TRBV2 and J is TRBJ2-3, with 11 bases fitting TRBD2. This CDR3 has 15 amino acids. The germline V gene encodes CDR1 SNHLY and CDR2 FYNNEI. After removal of 7 bases from V and 2 bases from J, the junction contained 5 bases not matched to a gene. Here the CDR3 DNA reads TGTGCCAGCAATCTAGCGGGAGGATTCACAGATACGCAGTATTTT. This encodes CASNLAGGFTDTQYF.

The rearrangement joins TRBV19 to TRBJ1-5; D perhaps matches TRBD1 (5 bases). The CDR3 is 14 residues long. The germline V gene encodes CDR1 LNHDA and CDR2 SQIVND (reference sequence). Trimming cost V 5 bases and J 6 bases, with 14 bases left between them. The CDR3 sequence is CASSPGQEGQPQHF. CDR3 sequence (DNA): TGTGCCAGTAGTCCAGGGCAGGAAGGTCAGCCCCAGCATTTT.

This clone was detected only a few times. The chain carries TRBV7-8 and TRBJ1-5; no clear D. Trimming pared 5 bases from V and 9 bases from J, leaving 17 bases between. Germline values: CDR1 SGHVS, CDR2 FQNEAQ. The CDR3 is 14 amino acids. This CDR3 reads CASSDWEGIGPQHF. CDR3 DNA sequence: TGTGCCAGCAGCGATTGGGAGGGTATAGGGCCCCAGCATTTT.

This clone was observed a single time. The V gene is TRBV10-3, the J gene TRBJ2-7; possible D gene TRBD2, 7 bases. Trimming removed 5 bases from V and 3 bases from J, with 14 bases in between. The CDR3 sequence is 14 residues long. Germline CDR1 is ENHRY and CDR2 is SYGVKD. The CDR3 DNA reads as TGTGCCATCAGTCTCGGAGGGGGGGACTACGAGCAGTACTTC. This codes for CAISLGGGDYEQYF.

The chain is built from TRBV19 and TRBJ2-6, with 12 bases lining up with TRBD2. The CDR3 sequence is 19 residues long. The germline gives CDR1 LNHDA, CDR2 SQIVND (reference sequence). Trimming took 3 bases from V and 1 from J; bases not matched to a gene: 7. The chain's CDR3 is CASSIPSLAGGSGANVLTF. As DNA, the CDR3 is TGTGCCAGTAGTATCCCCTCACTAGCGGGGGGATCTGGGGCCAACGTCCTGACTTTC.

V gene TRBV5-6 combines with J gene TRBJ2-7; 7 bases agree with TRBD2. This CDR3 contains 16 residues. From germline, CDR1 is SGHDT and CDR2 YYEEEE. Trimming at V came to 0 bases and at J to 0 bases, leaving 6 bases not matched to a gene. Here the CDR3 reads CASSLAGAGSSYEQYF. As DNA, the CDR3 is TGTGCCAGCAGCTTGGCCGGAGCGGGGAGCTCCTACGAGCAGTACTTC.

The chain has TRBV11-3 and TRBJ2-3; no firm D call. V was shortened by 5 bases and J by 2 bases, with 11 bases between the two germline ends. Germline V gene data show CDR1 as SGHNT and CDR2 as YENEEA. The CDR3 is made up of 14 amino acids. CDR3 coding DNA: TGTGCCAGCAGCGACGACGGGTACACAGATACGCAGTATTTT. Amino acids: CASSDDGYTDTQYF.

V usage is TRBV11-3 and J usage is TRBJ2-5, with 14 bases matching TRBD2. V lost 4 bases to trimming and J lost 5 bases; unmatched junction nucleotides: 12. Germline V gene data show CDR1 as SGHNT and CDR2 as YENEEA. The CDR3 loop spans 18 amino acids. CDR3 DNA sequence: TGTGCCAGCAGCTACACCGGGACTAGCGGGAGCCATGAGGAGACCCAGTACTTC. Translating gives CASSYTGTSGSHEETQYF.

The DNA for the CDR3 is TGTGCCAGCAGTTTGTCCGGGACTGCTAATAATTCACCCCTCCACTTT. This gives the protein CASSLSGTANNSPLHF. The chain joins TRBV27 to TRBJ1-6; maybe TRBD1 (5 bases). Germline CDR1 and CDR2: MNHEY and SMNVEV (reference sequence). V lost 3 bases and J 5 bases, leaving 14 bases between the germline ends. The CDR3 covers 16 residues.

A few counts support this clone. The rearrangement links TRBV24-1 to TRBJ2-1; TRBD1 agrees at 7 bases. CDR1 is KGHDR, CDR2 SFDVKD, per germline. J lost 8 bases, V lost 9 bases, and 9 bases had no gene match. The CDR3 covers 13 residues. DNA for the CDR3: TGTGCCACCGGAGGACAGGCGGGTTATGAGCAGTTCTTC. Encoded protein: CATGGQAGYEQFF.

V is TRBV3-1 (or the pseudogene TRBV3-2) and J is TRBJ2-7, with TRBD1 matching 7 bases. The CDR3 is 13 amino acids. The germline CDR1 and CDR2 sequences are LGHDT and YNNKEL (reference sequence). Trimming at V came to 8 bases and at J to 2 bases, leaving 6 bases not matched to a gene. This CDR3 reads CASRRGTAYEQYF. CDR3 DNA sequence: TGTGCCAGCCGCAGGGGGACGGCCTACGAGCAGTACTTC.

This clone occurred a few times. V is TRBV6-4 and J is TRBJ2-1, with 8 bases fitting TRBD2. Germline V gene sequence: CDR1 MRHNA, CDR2 SNTAGT. The V gene end was trimmed by 6 bases and the J gene end by 0 bases; junction bases not matched to a gene: 4. CDR3 length equals 15 residues. CDR3 in amino acids: CASSQLAVSYNEQFF. CDR3 DNA: TGTGCCAGCAGCCAACTAGCGGTCTCCTACAATGAGCAGTTCTTC.